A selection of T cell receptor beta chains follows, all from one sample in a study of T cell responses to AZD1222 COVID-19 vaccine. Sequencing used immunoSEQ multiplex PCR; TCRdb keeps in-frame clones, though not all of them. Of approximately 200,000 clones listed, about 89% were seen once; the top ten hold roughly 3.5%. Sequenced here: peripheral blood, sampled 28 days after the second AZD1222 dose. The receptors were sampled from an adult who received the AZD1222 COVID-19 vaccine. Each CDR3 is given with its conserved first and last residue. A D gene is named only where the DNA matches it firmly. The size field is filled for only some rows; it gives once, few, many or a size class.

CDR3: CASSGPLGLFF
DNA: TGTGCCAGCAGCGGACCTCTCGGGCTGTTTTTT
D: -
size: -
V: TRBV9
J: TRBJ2-2

CDR3: CASSYSDLREQYF
DNA: TGTGCCAGCAGTTATTCGGACCTGAGAGAGCAGTACTTC
D: -
size: -
V: TRBV6-2/TRBV6-3
J: TRBJ2-7

CDR3: CASSDLGGAEAFF
DNA: TGTGCCAGCAGCGACCTTGGGGGCGCTGAAGCTTTCTTT
D: -
size: few
V: TRBV6-5
J: TRBJ1-1

CDR3: CASSLGQQETQYF
DNA: TGCGCCAGCAGCTTGGGACAGCAAGAGACCCAGTACTTC
D: -
size: -
V: TRBV5-1
J: TRBJ2-5

CDR3: CASSFPGGIREQRTF
DNA: TGTGCCAGCAGTTTTCCGGGGGGGATCCGAGAACAAAGGACCTTC
D: -
size: -
V: TRBV6-6
J: TRBJ1-2

CDR3: CASSLSRGRSTDTQYF
DNA: TGTGCCAGCTCACTCTCCCGCGGGAGGAGCACAGATACGCAGTATTTT
D: TRBD2
size: -
V: TRBV18
J: TRBJ2-3

CDR3: CAWSDPGGATNEKLFF
DNA: TGTGCCTGGTCAGACCCCGGGGGGGCAACTAATGAAAAACTGTTTTTT
D: -
size: -
V: TRBV30
J: TRBJ1-4

CDR3: CASSQDLAGELFF
DNA: TGCGCCAGCAGCCAAGATCTAGCCGGGGAGCTGTTTTTT
D: -
size: -
V: TRBV4-1
J: TRBJ2-2

CDR3: CASREAGRTYEQYF
DNA: TGTGCCAGTAGGGAGGCAGGGAGAACCTACGAGCAGTACTTC
D: -
size: once
V: TRBV19
J: TRBJ2-7

CDR3: CASSSGTGVTGELFF
DNA: TGCGCCAGCAGTTCCGGGACAGGGGTCACCGGGGAGCTGTTTTTT
D: TRBD1
size: -
V: TRBV5-1
J: TRBJ2-2

CDR3: CASSRQRGANYGYTF
DNA: TGTGCCAGCAGTCGGCAGAGGGGGGCTAACTATGGCTACACCTTC
D: -
size: once
V: TRBV6-5
J: TRBJ1-2

CDR3: CASSLGTAYGYTF
DNA: TGTGCCAGCAGTTTAGGGACCGCCTATGGCTACACCTTC
D: -
size: -
V: TRBV28
J: TRBJ1-2

CDR3: CASGLPIADLSSYNEQFF
DNA: TGTGCTAGTGGTTTGCCGATAGCGGACTTAAGCTCCTACAATGAGCAGTTCTTC
D: -
size: once
V: TRBV12-5
J: TRBJ2-1

CDR3: CASTHRGEKPQHF
DNA: TGTGCCAGCACACACAGGGGGGAGAAGCCCCAGCATTTT
D: TRBD1
size: -
V: TRBV6-5
J: TRBJ1-5

CDR3: CATSRELPGEQFF
DNA: TGTGCCACCAGCAGAGAACTCCCCGGTGAGCAGTTCTTC
D: -
size: once
V: TRBV15
J: TRBJ2-1

CDR3: CASSYTTQENNEQFF
DNA: TGTGCCAGCAGTTACACGACACAGGAGAACAATGAGCAGTTCTTC
D: -
size: -
V: TRBV6-5
J: TRBJ2-1

CDR3: CASRDSGPRYGYTF
DNA: TGTGCCAGCAGAGACAGCGGGCCTCGCTATGGCTACACCTTC
D: -
size: -
V: TRBV6-5
J: TRBJ1-2

CDR3: CASSASGSSYNEQFF
DNA: TGTGCCAGCAGCGCGAGCGGGAGCTCCTACAATGAGCAGTTCTTC
D: TRBD2
size: -
V: TRBV5-6
J: TRBJ2-1

CDR3: CATSRAPTGNYGYTF
DNA: TGTGCCACCAGCAGAGCTCCGACAGGGAACTATGGCTACACCTTC
D: TRBD1
size: -
V: TRBV15
J: TRBJ1-2

CDR3: CASSPGQPGNTIYF
DNA: TGTGCCAGCAGCCCGGGACAGCCTGGAAACACCATATATTTT
D: TRBD1
size: -
V: TRBV5-8
J: TRBJ1-3

CDR3: CASSTGLNYGYTF
DNA: TGTGCCAGCAGTACAGGTTTAAACTATGGCTACACCTTC
D: -
size: -
V: TRBV2
J: TRBJ1-2

CDR3: CASSEARVGEKLFF
DNA: TGTGCCAGCAGTGAGGCTCGGGTTGGGGAAAAACTGTTTTTT
D: -
size: -
V: TRBV2
J: TRBJ1-4

CDR3: CASSQRTGLEAFF
DNA: TGTGCCAGCAGCCAACGGACAGGACTTGAAGCTTTCTTT
D: TRBD1
size: -
V: TRBV3-1/TRBV3-2
J: TRBJ1-1

CDR3: CASSEARLIDEQYF
DNA: TGTGCCAGCAGTGAAGCGCGGCTTATCGACGAGCAGTACTTC
D: -
size: -
V: TRBV6-1
J: TRBJ2-7